Included here is one TCR beta chain sequence, with context. The junction departs from the called germline gene at one end, perhaps through a read error. This sample was taken from a study of blood T cell repertoires in COVID-19. Study-wide context: Samples of COVID-19 (acute and convalescent) were obtained from the United States, Italy and Spain. The analysed material was cDNA or gDNA that came from T cells, B-cell-depleted T cells, or PBMCs.

Here immunoSEQ multiplex PCR was the method, and the copy in TCRdb shows in-frame clones only, minus some. The profile shows 90,000 to 150,000 clones, 88% of them singletons. This CDR3 is 20 amino acids long. Germline V lookup: CDR1 MGHRA, CDR2 YSYEKL. The chain employs TRBV4-1 and TRBJ1-6, with 10 bases that match TRBD1. What was sequenced was peripheral blood. This clonotype originated in a woman aged 45 to 65 with active or convalescent COVID-19. DNA for the CDR3: TGCGCCACCAGCCGACTTCCCCCGGGACAGGGGCGCTCCTATAATTCACCCCTCCACTTT. Its protein is CATSRLPPGQGRSYNSPLHF.